The clone carrying this T cell receptor (beta chain) came up many times. Unique molecular identifiers featured in how the TCRbeta library was prepared. TCRdb re-called the PCR reads with MiXCR, one entry per CDR3 protein. The top ten clones hold over 0.95% of a sample with around 600,000 distinct CDR3 sequences, 16% of them seen once. The CDR3 spans 14 residues. CDR1 and CDR2 from the germline V gene are SQVTM and ANQGSEA. Trimming shortened V by 7 bases and J by 4 bases, and 16 bases separated the two germline ends. These data originate in a study of T-cell reconstitution after alpha-beta-depleted transplantation in children.

The TCR originated in a human donor who donated a stem cell graft to a child with acute myeloid leukemia. The chain recombines TRBV29-1 with TRBJ2-2, with D possibly being TRBD2 (5 bases). The source was PBMCs from the stem cell graft donor, collected from the stem cell graft. The CDR3 spells CSAGERISTGELFF. In DNA form, the CDR3 reads TGCAGCGCTGGAGAGCGGATTAGCACCGGGGAGCTGTTTTTT.